Following are 27 T cell receptor beta chains from one sample sequenced in a study of shared T cell receptors in the human thymus. Sequenced by immunoSEQ multiplex PCR; TCRdb stores in-frame clones only, minus some. The data hold 600,000 or so clones, with around 87% observed a single time. These sequences were also reported in another study, on human thymus T cells.

Input material: thymocytes. The source is a boy in the first two years of life with a congenital heart defect.

The chain employs TRBV27 and TRBJ2-1, with 7 positions matching TRBD2. In germline, CDR1 is MNHEY, CDR2 SMNVEV (reference sequence). The CDR3 has 17 residues. V gave up 3 bases and J gave up 1 base; unmatched junction bases: 9. The CDR3 DNA sequence: TGTGCCAGCAGTTTGGGAGGGCTAGCGGCTTCCTACAATGAGCAGTTCTTC. It yields the protein CASSLGGLAASYNEQFF.

This clone was seen a single time. The CDR3 here is CASSLKQGKHCTF. CDR3 coding DNA: TGTGCCAGCAGTTTAAAACAGGGGAAGCACTGCACCTTC. The chain is built from TRBV28 and TRBJ1-2, with TRBD1 identical over 7 bases. The germline V gene has CDR1 MDHEN and CDR2 SYDVKM. V was pared by 2 bases and J by 13 bases, with 10 bases of the junction left unmatched. This CDR3 spans 13 amino acids.

About this clone itself: The junction departs from germline at one end; a sequencing error may be responsible. This rearrangement joins TRBV6-4 to TRBJ2-1, with 7 bases aligning to TRBD2. This CDR3 contains 16 residues. In germline, CDR1 is MRHNA, CDR2 SNTAGT. CDR3 in DNA: TGTGCCAGCAGTGTGACGGGGGGTCTCTCCAACAATGAGCAGTTCTTC. The encoded protein is CASSVTGGLSNNEQFF.

In this sample, this clone turned up a few times. V and J are TRBV14 and TRBJ1-4, with D perhaps matching TRBD1 (5 bases). Germline V gene data show CDR1 as SGHDN and CDR2 as FVKESK. With 4 bases removed from V and 0 bases from J, the gap between germline ends came to 15 bases. CDR3 size: 17 residues. The CDR3: CASSPFDSSATNEKLFF. The DNA of the CDR3 is TGTGCCAGCAGCCCATTCGACAGCAGTGCAACTAATGAAAAACTGTTTTTT.

CDR3 protein: CASTPGKTNTEAFF. The CDR3 DNA follows: TGCGCCAGCACGCCGGGGAAAACGAACACTGAAGCTTTCTTT. The rearrangement links TRBV4-1 to TRBJ1-1; D remains unclear. The CDR3 contains 14 residues. V gave up 7 bases and J gave up 1 base, with 13 bases separating them. The germline gives CDR1 MGHRA, CDR2 YSYEKL.

This clone was seen just once. This chain connects TRBV5-1 to TRBJ2-2; 8 nucleotides line up with TRBD1. V lost 3 bases to trimming and J lost 6 bases; unmatched junction nucleotides: 10. This CDR3 contains 16 residues. Germline CDR1 and CDR2: SGHRS and YFSETQ. Here the CDR3 DNA reads TGCGCCAGCAGCTCCGACCCAGGACAGGGCCCCGGGGAGCTGTTTTTT. Its protein product is CASSSDPGQGPGELFF.

The gene calls are TRBV10-2 and TRBJ2-4; D perhaps matches TRBD2 (6 bases). From germline, CDR1 is WSHSY and CDR2 SAAADI. V lost 0 bases and J 5 bases, leaving 23 bases between the germline ends. The CDR3 has 19 residues. This CDR3 is CASSESISSPGRGENIQYF. The CDR3 nucleotides read TGCGCCAGCAGTGAGTCGATCTCGTCTCCCGGGAGAGGGGAAAACATTCAGTACTTC.

This chain links TRBV4-3 with TRBJ2-1; 9 nucleotides match TRBD2. The CDR3 contains 20 residues. Germline CDR1 is LGHNA and CDR2 is YSLEER. V gave up 1 base and J gave up 2 bases; unmatched junction bases: 15. Written as DNA, the CDR3 is TGCGCCAGCAGCCAAGCTGGAGCCCCTGCGGGAGGGAGGGCCTACAATGAGCAGTTCTTC. Residues: CASSQAGAPAGGRAYNEQFF.

In DNA, the CDR3 is TGTGCCAGCAGCCCAGGGACAGGGGGGACCAATCAGCCCCAGCATTTT. Its translation is CASSPGTGGTNQPQHF. The chain joins TRBV9 to TRBJ1-5, with TRBD1 identical over 11 bases. The V segment lost 4 bases and the J segment 3 bases; nucleotides outside the gene matches: 6. This CDR3 has 16 amino acids. Germline lookup yields CDR1 SGDLS and CDR2 YYNGEE.

V and J are TRBV5-1 and TRBJ2-1; the D is unclear. The germline V and J ends were trimmed by 2 bases and 3 bases, with 6 bases remaining between them. The CDR3 sequence is 13 residues long. Germline V gene sequence: CDR1 SGHRS, CDR2 YFSETQ. The CDR3 sequence: CASSFADYNEQFF. The CDR3 bases are TGCGCCAGCAGCTTTGCGGACTACAATGAGCAGTTCTTC.

This sequence joins TRBV27 and TRBJ2-2; 8 bases line up with TRBD1. Germline CDR1 and CDR2: MNHEY and SMNVEV (reference sequence). This CDR3 is 14 amino acids long. With V trimmed by 6 bases and J by 4 bases, 4 bases remained unmatched. CDR3 region: CASRWTGTTGELFF. CDR3 in DNA: TGTGCCAGCAGGTGGACAGGGACCACCGGGGAGCTGTTTTTT.

This rearrangement joins TRBV27 to TRBJ1-1; 8 bases align to TRBD1. The CDR3 runs to 16 residues. The trim removed 6 bases at V and 5 bases at J, leaving 14 bases unmatched. The germline CDR1 and CDR2 sequences are MNHEY and SMNVEV (reference sequence). The CDR3 spells CASRDPYRGAGTEAFF. The CDR3 DNA reads TGTGCCAGCAGAGACCCTTACAGGGGGGCTGGGACTGAAGCTTTCTTT.

The CDR3 is CASSLVGGGTEAFF. The CDR3 DNA reads as TGTGCCAGCAGCTTAGTTGGGGGGGGCACTGAAGCTTTCTTT. The chain is built from TRBV7-6 and TRBJ1-1; a possible D gene is TRBD1 (5 bases). The germline CDR1 and CDR2 sequences are SGHVS and FNYEAQ. V dropped 1 base and J dropped 4 bases, with 10 bases sitting between them. The CDR3 length is 14 residues.

The CDR3 DNA reads TGTGCCAGCAGTGGAACTAGCGGGACCTACAATGAGCAGTTCTTC. Its translation is CASSGTSGTYNEQFF. V usage is TRBV2 and J usage is TRBJ2-1; TRBD2 aligns across 10 bases. V lost 4 bases to trimming and J lost 2 bases; unmatched junction nucleotides: 2. Germline loops: CDR1 SNHLY, CDR2 FYNNEI. The CDR3 runs to 15 residues.

CDR3 sequence (DNA): TGCGCCAGCAGTGAGGCAGGGTGGACAGATACGCAGTATTTT. Protein: CASSEAGWTDTQYF. V is TRBV10-2 and J is TRBJ2-3; weak D call: TRBD1 (5 bases). Per germline, CDR1 WSHSY and CDR2 SAAADI. V was pared by 2 bases and J by 3 bases, with 9 bases between. The CDR3 is 14 residues long.

A single count supports this clone. The CDR3 nucleotides are TGTGCCAGCAGCTTAGATCCCCTGGGGACTAGCGGGGGAAGCACAGATACGCAGTATTTT. This codes for CASSLDPLGTSGGSTDTQYF. V and J are TRBV11-3 and TRBJ2-3; 14 positions agree with TRBD2. The CDR3 loop spans 20 amino acids. Germline values: CDR1 SGHNT, CDR2 YENEEA. V lost 0 bases and J lost 0; bases outside the gene matches: 8.

The chain joins TRBV18 to TRBJ2-5, with D perhaps matching TRBD1 (6 bases). The CDR3 totals 17 residues. Germline V CDR1 and CDR2: KGHSH, LQKENI. The V end lost 6 bases, the J end lost 0 bases, and 20 bases lay between the germline ends. DNA for the CDR3: TGTGCCAGCTCGGGTCCCCCTGGGCAGGGGCACCAAGAGACCCAGTACTTC. It codes for CASSGPPGQGHQETQYF.

This rearrangement joins TRBV9 to TRBJ2-1, with a possible D match to TRBD1 (5 bases). Trimming took off 0 bases at V and 0 bases at J, with 10 bases between the two ends. The CDR3 runs to 16 residues. CDR1 and CDR2 from the germline V gene are SGDLS and YYNGEE. The CDR3 here is CASSVEGLSSYNEQFF. As DNA, the CDR3 is TGTGCCAGCAGCGTAGAGGGGTTAAGCTCCTACAATGAGCAGTTCTTC.

V usage is TRBV7-8 and J usage is TRBJ2-7, with TRBD2 matching 7 bases. The V segment lost 5 bases and the J segment 4 bases; nucleotides outside the gene matches: 11. Germline V gene sequence: CDR1 SGHVS, CDR2 FQNEAQ. This CDR3 region has 15 residues. CDR3 bases: TGTGCCAGCAGCACAACCGGGACTACTCCTTACGAGCAGTACTTC. Protein: CASSTTGTTPYEQYF.

This chain connects TRBV4-3 to TRBJ2-1, with D possibly TRBD2 on 5 matching bases. The germline CDR1 and CDR2 sequences are LGHNA and YSLEER. Trimming left V 4 bases short and J 0 bases short, with 22 bases between. The CDR3 covers 19 residues. The CDR3 nucleotides read TGCGCCAGCAGCCCCATGCGTTTGCGGGCGCGGACCTCCTACAATGAGCAGTTCTTC. Translated: CASSPMRLRARTSYNEQFF.

This clone has only one observation. This rearrangement joins TRBV4-3 to TRBJ2-1, with a tentative D call TRBD2 (7 bases). Trimming shortened V by 0 bases and J by 12 bases, and 15 bases separated the two germline ends. The CDR3 is 14 residues long. The germline CDR1 and CDR2 sequences are LGHNA and YSLEER. CDR3 sequence reads: CASSQEHGGLGQFF. The CDR3 DNA follows: TGCGCCAGCAGCCAAGAGCACGGGGGGCTGGGGCAGTTCTTC.

The rearrangement uses TRBV18 and TRBJ1-1, with a weak D call TRBD1 (5 bases). Germline V gene lookup returns CDR1 KGHSH and CDR2 LQKENI. The V end was cut by 6 bases, the J end by 1 base, with 9 bases between. CDR3 length: 13 amino acids. Here the CDR3 reads CASSPTENTEAFF. As DNA, the CDR3 is TGTGCCAGCTCCCCGACAGAGAACACTGAAGCTTTCTTT.

The chain carries TRBV7-2 and TRBJ2-7; 7 bases line up with TRBD2. Germline V gives CDR1 SGHTA, CDR2 FQGNSA. There are 16 residues in the CDR3. V lost 1 base to trimming and J lost 2 bases; unmatched junction nucleotides: 8. In nucleotides, the CDR3 is TGTGCCAGCAGCTTAGACCTAGCGGACCTCCCCTACGAGCAGTACTTC. Translating it yields CASSLDLADLPYEQYF.

This sequence joins TRBV9 and TRBJ1-5; possibly TRBD1 for D (5 bases). CDR1 is SGDLS, CDR2 YYNGEE, per germline. CDR3 length: 14 amino acids. The ends were cut back, 2 bases at V and 4 bases at J, with 10 bases in the middle. The CDR3 is CASSVGGANQPQHF. CDR3 sequence (DNA): TGTGCCAGCAGCGTGGGGGGAGCAAATCAGCCCCAGCATTTT. Full variable domain (outside the CDR3, taken from reference TRBV9 and TRBJ1-5): DSGVTQTPKHLITATGQRVTLRCSPRSGDLSVYWYQQSLDQGLQFLIQYYNGEERAKGNILERFSAQQFPDLHSELNLSSLELGDSALYFCASSVGGANQPQHFGDGTRLSIL.

The chain has TRBV15 and TRBJ2-5; 12 nucleotides align to TRBD1. Trimming took 0 bases from V and 4 from J; bases not matched to a gene: 6. Germline CDR1 and CDR2: LNHNV and YYDKDF (reference sequence). This CDR3 contains 17 residues. CDR3 protein: CATSREARDRGLETQYF. The CDR3 DNA reads as TGTGCCACCAGCAGAGAGGCCAGGGACAGGGGGCTAGAGACCCAGTACTTC.

The chain combines TRBV4-1 with TRBJ2-7, with D maybe TRBD1 (6 bases). The V and J ends lost 1 base and 2 bases respectively, with 18 bases between them. Germline values: CDR1 MGHRA, CDR2 YSYEKL. The CDR3 covers 17 residues. Here the CDR3 reads CASSQGEGGTRPYEQYF. Here the CDR3 DNA reads TGCGCCAGCAGCCAAGGGGAAGGGGGAACTCGGCCCTACGAGCAGTACTTC.

The V call is TRBV4-3, the J call TRBJ2-1; 12 bases are a match to TRBD2. Germline V gene data show CDR1 as LGHNA and CDR2 as YSLEER. J gave up 6 bases and V 0 bases, and 12 bases lay outside the gene matches. This CDR3 region has 19 residues. CDR3 nucleotide sequence: TGCGCCAGCAGCCAAGAACGGCTAGCGGGAGGGCCCCGGTGCAATGAGCAGTTCTTC. It translates to CASSQERLAGGPRCNEQFF.